A single sample is the source of the 24 T cell receptor beta chains below, sequenced in a study of T cell responses to AZD1222 COVID-19 vaccine. The protocol was immunoSEQ multiplex PCR, while the TCRdb copy is restricted to in-frame clones and leaves out a portion. The table has 90,000 to 150,000 clones, about nine tenths seen once. The sample was peripheral blood, taken on day 0 of AZD1222 vaccination. The receptors here all came from an adult in good health.

The chain links TRBV9 to TRBJ2-7; 8 bases are shared with TRBD1. CDR3 size: 14 residues. With V trimmed by 0 bases and J by 6 bases, 5 bases remained unmatched. CDR1 and CDR2 from the germline V gene are SGDLS and YYNGEE. The CDR3 protein is CASSVAGQGFEQYF. CDR3 in DNA: TGTGCCAGCAGCGTAGCCGGACAGGGATTCGAGCAGTACTTC.

The chain is built from TRBV6-5 and TRBJ1-2, with 8 positions matching TRBD1. Looked up from germline, CDR1 is MNHEY and CDR2 is SVGAGI. J was trimmed by 8 bases and V by 8 bases; bases with no gene match: 13. CDR3 length: 14 amino acids. The CDR3 nucleotides are TGTGCCAGCGGGTCCGGACAGGGTGTAACAGGCTACACCTTC. Amino acid sequence: CASGSGQGVTGYTF.

The V gene is TRBV29-1, the J gene TRBJ1-1; TRBD1 is a possible D gene (6 bases). The CDR3 runs 10 residues. Germline V gene sequence: CDR1 SQVTM, CDR2 ANQGSEA. CDR3 DNA: TGCAGTGGGGGCCACACTGAAGCTTTCTTT. It codes for CSGGHTEAFF.

The V call is TRBV5-4, the J call TRBJ2-6; D possibly matches TRBD1 or TRBD2 (6 bases each). This CDR3 is 18 amino acids long. V shed 3 bases and J shed 0 bases, with 16 bases lying between them. CDR1 and CDR2 (germline): SGHNT, YYREEE (reference sequence). CDR3 region: CASSSRGASISGANVLTF. CDR3 DNA sequence: TGTGCCAGCAGCTCAAGGGGGGCTTCAATCTCTGGGGCCAACGTCCTGACTTTC. Full variable domain (remainder filled in from reference TRBV5-4 and TRBJ2-6): ETGVTQSPTHLIKTRGQQVTLRCSSQSGHNTVSWYQQALGQGPQFIFQYYREEENGRGNFPPRFSGLQFPNYSSELNVNALELDDSALYLCASSSRGASISGANVLTFGAGSRLTVL.

V and J are TRBV15 and TRBJ2-7; the D gene is possibly TRBD1 (6 bases). Germline V gene sequence: CDR1 LNHNV, CDR2 YYDKDF (reference sequence). The CDR3 spans 15 residues. Trimming stripped 0 bases from V and 7 bases from J, with 16 bases between. CDR3 residues: CATSRETIRGREQYF. As DNA, the CDR3 is TGTGCCACCAGCAGAGAAACAATCAGGGGTAGAGAGCAGTACTTC.

V is TRBV5-6 and J is TRBJ1-2; 9 bases map to TRBD1. Per germline, CDR1 SGHDT and CDR2 YYEEEE. This CDR3 comprises 14 residues. V lost 3 bases and J lost 6; bases outside the gene matches: 6. The CDR3 DNA sequence: TGTGCCAGCAGCTGGGACAGGGAAAATGATGGCTACACCTTC. It translates to CASSWDRENDGYTF.

The CDR3 bases are TGTGCCAGCAGCCCCCCCCGGGCTTACGAGCAGTACTTC. Protein product: CASSPPRAYEQYF. The rearrangement links TRBV11-2 to TRBJ2-7, with D unclear. The CDR3 has 13 amino acids. The germline V gene has CDR1 SGHAT and CDR2 FQNNGV. The V end lost 5 bases, the J end lost 4 bases, and 12 bases lay between the germline ends.

This sequence joins TRBV7-2 and TRBJ2-3; D may be TRBD2 (6 bases). CDR3 size: 16 residues. Germline CDR1 reads SGHTA; CDR2 reads FQGNSA. Trimming cost V 5 bases and J 0 bases, with 15 bases left between them. The CDR3 here is CASSENAGLSTDTQYF. The DNA for the CDR3 is TGTGCCAGCAGCGAAAATGCGGGACTTAGCACAGATACGCAGTATTTT.

This chain connects TRBV3-1 (or the pseudogene TRBV3-2) to TRBJ1-5; the match to TRBD1 covers 8 bases. Germline assignment: CDR1 LGHDT and CDR2 YNNKEL (reference sequence). This CDR3 has 15 amino acids. V shed 4 bases and J 6 bases; nucleotides not matched to a gene: 8. Here the CDR3 DNA reads TGTGCCAGCAGCCCCGGACAGGGAATAGGTCAGCCCCAGCATTTT. It translates to CASSPGQGIGQPQHF.

The J gene is TRBJ2-7, the V gene TRBV11-2; D gene uncertain. CDR1 and CDR2 (germline): SGHAT, FQNNGV. Trimming shortened V by 4 bases and J by 4 bases, and 17 bases separated the two germline ends. The CDR3 length is 15 residues. The CDR3 spells CASSSYRATIYEQYF. The CDR3 DNA reads as TGTGCCAGCAGCTCGTACCGGGCCACCATATACGAGCAGTACTTC.

The chain combines TRBV6-2 or TRBV6-3 with TRBJ1-2; possible D gene TRBD1, 6 bases. The CDR3 consists of 13 residues. The ends were cut back, 4 bases at V and 2 bases at J, with 8 bases in the middle. Germline CDR1 MNHEY, CDR2 SVGEGT. The CDR3 sequence: CASSLDRNYGYTF. The CDR3 DNA reads as TGTGCCAGCAGTTTGGACAGAAACTATGGCTACACCTTC.

The chain recombines TRBV7-9 with TRBJ1-5; possible D gene TRBD1, 5 bases. Deletions cut 0 bases from V and 4 bases from J, with 10 bases between. Germline V lookup: CDR1 SEHNR, CDR2 FQNEAQ (reference sequence). The CDR3 has 15 residues. CDR3 in amino acids: CASSLAAGANQPQHF. Here the CDR3 DNA reads TGTGCCAGCAGCTTAGCGGCCGGGGCGAATCAGCCCCAGCATTTT.

The chain couples TRBV7-2 to TRBJ1-1, with D possibly matching TRBD1 (6 bases). The CDR3 is 14 residues long. Trimming removed 3 bases at V and 5 bases at J, with 13 bases between. Germline V lookup: CDR1 SGHTA, CDR2 FQGNSA. CDR3 DNA: TGTGCCAGCAGCTTTAAAGCAGGGGTTACTGAAGCTTTCTTT. Protein sequence: CASSFKAGVTEAFF.

The gene calls are TRBV9 and TRBJ2-1; D is uncertain. CDR1 and CDR2 (germline): SGDLS, YYNGEE. This CDR3 spans 14 amino acids. Trimming took off 0 bases at V and 9 bases at J, with 13 bases between the two ends. The CDR3 region is CASSVAVSLGEQFF. DNA of the CDR3: TGTGCCAGCAGCGTAGCGGTTAGCCTCGGTGAGCAGTTCTTC.

This clone was observed once. This rearrangement joins TRBV11-2 to TRBJ1-5; TRBD1 is a possible D gene (5 bases). The V end was cut by 5 bases, the J end by 6 bases, with 20 bases between. The germline CDR1 and CDR2 sequences are SGHAT and FQNNGV. The CDR3 has 16 residues. This CDR3 reads CASSPSGTSGTQPQHF. CDR3 coding DNA: TGTGCCAGCAGCCCGTCCGGGACCTCCGGCACTCAGCCCCAGCATTTT.

This chain joins TRBV5-1 and TRBJ2-7, with TRBD1 identical over 9 bases. Unmatched junction bases numbered 8, after V lost 3 bases and J lost 4 bases. Per the germline V gene, CDR1 is SGHRS and CDR2 is YFSETQ. CDR3 size: 15 residues. The CDR3 nucleotides are TGCGCCAGCAGCTCAACAGGGGGCTTCGGGTACGAGCAGTACTTC. Translated, it gives CASSSTGGFGYEQYF.

V usage is TRBV28 and J usage is TRBJ1-1, with 8 bases that match TRBD1. Germline assignment: CDR1 MDHEN and CDR2 SYDVKM. Unmatched junction bases numbered 9, after V lost 6 bases and J lost 3 bases. The CDR3 sequence is 15 residues long. Written as DNA, the CDR3 is TGTGCCAGCAGAGCCCGGACAGGGTTATACACTGAAGCTTTCTTT. It specifies CASRARTGLYTEAFF.

This chain connects TRBV14 to TRBJ1-1, with 7 bases aligning to TRBD1. CDR1 and CDR2 from the germline V gene are SGHDN and FVKESK. The CDR3 has 14 residues. J gave up 1 base and V 4 bases, and 3 bases lay outside the gene matches. CDR3 coding DNA: TGTGCCAGCAGCCGGACAGGTAGGAACACTGAAGCTTTCTTT. Its translation is CASSRTGRNTEAFF. Supplemented by reference TRBV14 and TRBJ1-1, the full variable domain reads EAGVTQFPSHSVIEKGQTVTLRCDPISGHDNLYWYRRVMGKEIKFLLHFVKESKQDESGMPNNRFLAERTGGTYSTLKVQPAELEDSGVYFCASSRTGRNTEAFFGQGTRLTVV.

This clone appeared a single time. The chain links TRBV19 to TRBJ1-6; 7 nucleotides match TRBD1. Germline assignment: CDR1 LNHDA and CDR2 SQIVND (reference sequence). Germline trimming cut 6 bases from V and 5 bases from J; bases unmatched to any gene: 4. This CDR3 region has 14 residues. The CDR3 is CASRGDRNNSPLHF. The CDR3 DNA follows: TGTGCCAGTAGGGGGGACAGAAATAATTCACCCCTCCACTTT.

The V gene is TRBV27, the J gene TRBJ2-3, with D unclear. Per the germline V gene, CDR1 is MNHEY and CDR2 is SMNVEV (reference sequence). The CDR3 is made up of 8 amino acids. CDR3 DNA sequence: TGTGCTGCAGATACGCAGTATTTT. Amino acid sequence: CAADTQYF.

V is TRBV7-9 and J is TRBJ1-1; no clear D. Between the trimmed V and J ends, which lost 1 base and 7 bases, there was a span of 10 bases. Germline CDR1 reads SEHNR; CDR2 reads FQNEAQ (reference sequence). The CDR3 has 13 amino acids. DNA for the CDR3: TGTGCCAGCAGCTTAGTTCAGCAGGATGAAGCTTTCTTT. Its protein is CASSLVQQDEAFF. Using reference TRBV7-9 and TRBJ1-1 for the parts outside the CDR3, the full variable domain is DTGVSQNPRHKITKRGQNVTFRCDPISEHNRLYWYRQTLGQGPEFLTYFQNEAQLEKSRLLSDRFSAERPKGSFSTLEIQRTEQGDSAMYLCASSLVQQDEAFFGQGTRLTVV.

The chain uses TRBV6-5 and TRBJ2-7; 7 bases align to TRBD2. There are 12 residues in the CDR3. Germline loops: CDR1 MNHEY, CDR2 SVGAGI. V gave up 4 bases and J gave up 6 bases; unmatched junction bases: 3. CDR3 sequence (DNA): TGTGCCAGCAGTTGGCGCGGGGGCGAGCAGTACTTC. It specifies CASSWRGGEQYF.

This chain uses TRBV6-5 with TRBJ2-5, with 9 positions matching TRBD1. This CDR3 region has 15 residues. The junction had 8 bases not matched to a gene; V was cut back by 4 bases and J by 5 bases. Germline V gene lookup returns CDR1 MNHEY and CDR2 SVGAGI. The CDR3 sequence is CASSSLGTGKETQYF. The CDR3 DNA sequence: TGTGCCAGCAGTTCGCTGGGGACAGGGAAGGAGACCCAGTACTTC.

V is TRBV24-1 and J is TRBJ1-1, with D unresolved. V was pared by 5 bases and J by 2 bases, with 5 bases between. CDR1 and CDR2 from the germline V gene are KGHDR and SFDVKD. This CDR3 spans 12 amino acids. The CDR3 nucleotides read TGTGCCACCAGTGGACGCAACACTGAAGCTTTCTTT. It encodes CATSGRNTEAFF.